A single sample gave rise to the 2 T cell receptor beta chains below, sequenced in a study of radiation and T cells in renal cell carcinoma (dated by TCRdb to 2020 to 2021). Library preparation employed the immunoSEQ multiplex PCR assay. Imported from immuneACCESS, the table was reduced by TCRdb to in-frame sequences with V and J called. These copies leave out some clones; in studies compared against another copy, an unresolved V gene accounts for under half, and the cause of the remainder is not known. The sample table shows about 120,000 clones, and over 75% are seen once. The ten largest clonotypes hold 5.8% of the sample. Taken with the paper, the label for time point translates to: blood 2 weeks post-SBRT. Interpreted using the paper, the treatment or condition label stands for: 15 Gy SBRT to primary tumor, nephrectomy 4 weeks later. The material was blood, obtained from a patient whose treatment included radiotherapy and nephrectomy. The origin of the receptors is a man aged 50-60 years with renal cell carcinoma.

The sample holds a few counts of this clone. CDR3 bases: TGTGCCAGCAGGCCGGGGTCCGGGGGTCAGCCCCAGCATTTT. It specifies CASRPGSGGQPQHF. The rearrangement joins TRBV2 to TRBJ1-5; a weak D match, TRBD1 (5 bases). Germline V lookup: CDR1 SNHLY, CDR2 FYNNEI. Trimming pared 6 bases from V and 6 bases from J, leaving 15 bases between. This CDR3 region has 14 residues.

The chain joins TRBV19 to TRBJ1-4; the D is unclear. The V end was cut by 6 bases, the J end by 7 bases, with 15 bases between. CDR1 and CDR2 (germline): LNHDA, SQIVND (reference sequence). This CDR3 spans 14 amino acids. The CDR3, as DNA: TGTGCCAGTAGGAAGGACCTCACCGGTGAAAAACTGTTTTTT. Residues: CASRKDLTGEKLFF.